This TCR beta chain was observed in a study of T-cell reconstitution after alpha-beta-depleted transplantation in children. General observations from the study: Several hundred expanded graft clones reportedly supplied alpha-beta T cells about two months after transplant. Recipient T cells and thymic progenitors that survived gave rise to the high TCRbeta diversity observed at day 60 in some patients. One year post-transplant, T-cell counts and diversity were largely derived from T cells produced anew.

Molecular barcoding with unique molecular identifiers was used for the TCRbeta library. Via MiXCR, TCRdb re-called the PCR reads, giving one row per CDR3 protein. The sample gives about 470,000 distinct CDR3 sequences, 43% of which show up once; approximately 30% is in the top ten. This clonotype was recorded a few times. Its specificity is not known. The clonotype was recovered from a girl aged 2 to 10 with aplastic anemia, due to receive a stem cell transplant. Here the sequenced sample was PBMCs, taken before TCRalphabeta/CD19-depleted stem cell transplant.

The CDR3 DNA is TGTGCCAGCAGTTACGAGGGGTCCCAAGAGACCCAGTACTTC. As protein: CASSYEGSQETQYF. This chain connects TRBV6-5 to TRBJ2-5; D is possibly TRBD1 or TRBD2 (5 bases each). The CDR3 length is 14 residues. CDR1 MNHEY and CDR2 SVGAGI come from the germline V gene. Trimming stripped 2 bases from V and 1 base from J, with 8 bases between.